The 4 T cell receptor beta chains in this list originate from one sample, sequenced in a study of cytomegalovirus exposure and HLA in healthy donors. It was with 60 Vbeta and 13 Jbeta primers that the PCR ran. The method was immunoSEQ multiplex PCR; TCRdb's version includes in-frame clones alone and lacks a portion of them. Among about 200,000 clones, roughly four fifths were seen once, and the ten largest hold 1.5% to 2%. Sequences were obtained from PBMCs. The receptors here all came from a woman aged 18-35 years in good health and CMV-seronegative.

This clone was seen a few times. The gene calls are TRBV6-5 and TRBJ2-2, with D uncertain. V was clipped by 7 bases and J by 4 bases, with 7 bases between them. CDR1 is MNHEY, CDR2 SVGAGI, per germline. This CDR3 has 12 residues. In nucleotides, the CDR3 is TGTGCCAGCATTCGGAGCACCGGGGAGCTGTTTTTT. As protein: CASIRSTGELFF.

The chain uses TRBV28 and TRBJ1-2; D is unresolved. CDR3 length: 13 residues. From germline, CDR1 is MDHEN and CDR2 SYDVKM. V shed 6 bases and J shed 4 bases, with 12 bases lying between them. CDR3 nucleotide sequence: TGTGCCAGCAGCTCCCGACTCGGCTATGGCTACACCTTC. Encoded protein: CASSSRLGYGYTF.

The V call is TRBV19, the J call TRBJ2-1; D unclear. This CDR3 contains 12 residues. CDR1 LNHDA and CDR2 SQIVND come from the germline V gene (reference sequence). Trimming removed 2 bases at V and 6 bases at J, with 5 bases between. CDR3 region: CASSISPNEQFF. The CDR3 DNA reads TGTGCCAGTAGTATATCTCCCAATGAGCAGTTCTTC.

The J gene is TRBJ2-2, the V gene TRBV7-9; D gene ambiguous. V was pared by 5 bases and J by 5 bases, with 9 bases between. Per the germline V gene, CDR1 is SEHNR and CDR2 is FQNEAQ (reference sequence). The CDR3 consists of 13 residues. The CDR3 protein is CASSRPGTGELFF. The CDR3, as DNA: TGTGCCAGCAGCCGCCCGGGTACCGGGGAGCTGTTTTTT.